These T cell receptor beta chains were read from a single sample in a study of identical twins. TCRdb re-called the 5' RACE reads with MiXCR, one entry per CDR3 protein. This sample has about 1.7 million distinct CDR3 sequences, with less than 35% found just once. Sequencing was performed on cord blood. Receptors were obtained from a newborn girl in good health. Both conserved end residues are part of each CDR3. Each record gives: J gene, clone size, V gene, D gene, CDR3 DNA, CDR3 protein. D genes are given only for firm matches. Clone size is given for some rows only: seen once, a few or many times, or a class if the clone is expanded.

TRBJ1-2	NA	TRBV18	NA	TGTGCCAGCTCACCGGATTACAACTATGGCTACACCTTC	CASSPDYNYGYTF
TRBJ2-7	NA	TRBV7-9	NA	TGTGCCAGCAGCCCGATAGCAGTCTACGAGCAGTACTTC	CASSPIAVYEQYF
TRBJ1-2	NA	TRBV28	NA	TGTGCCAGCAGTTTATGGGGTTATGGCCACACCTTC	CASSLWGYGHTF
TRBJ1-3	NA	TRBV6-1	NA	TGTGCCAGCAGTGAGGGGACACCTGGAAACACCATATATTTT	CASSEGTPGNTIYF
TRBJ1-6	few	TRBV27	NA	TGTGCCAGCGCTACAAGAGGGTTCTATAATTCACCCCTCCACTTT	CASATRGFYNSPLHF
TRBJ2-1	many	TRBV10-3	TRBD1	TGTGCCATCAGTGAGTCGGACAGGGGGTGGGAGGAAAGCTCCTACAATGAGCAGTTCTTC	CAISESDRGWEESSYNEQFF
TRBJ1-4	few	TRBV27	NA	TGTGCCAGCAGTTCTCTACCTCGTCCTATTAATGAAAAACTGTTTTTT	CASSSLPRPINEKLFF
TRBJ1-4	NA	TRBV7-9	NA	TGTGCCAGCAGCCCTCGTCGAATGCGGGCTAATGAAAAACTGTTTTTT	CASSPRRMRANEKLFF
TRBJ1-5	NA	TRBV5-1	NA	TGCGCCAGCAGCCCCGTGGGGGCTTCGAATCAGCCCCAGCATTTT	CASSPVGASNQPQHF
TRBJ1-4	few	TRBV5-1	TRBD1	TGCGCCAGCAGCTTGGCAAATTCCGGGACAGTTAATGAAAAACTGTTTTTT	CASSLANSGTVNEKLFF
TRBJ2-1	NA	TRBV15	NA	TGTGCCACCAGCGGTACCCTTTCCTACAATGAGCAGTTCTTC	CATSGTLSYNEQFF
TRBJ2-2	few	TRBV28	NA	TGTGCCAGCAGTTATCGCGGGGAGCTGTTTTTT	CASSYRGELFF
TRBJ1-4	NA	TRBV7-2	TRBD1	TGTGCCAGCAGCTGGGGACAGGGAAGGAGTGAAAAACTGTTTTTT	CASSWGQGRSEKLFF
TRBJ2-1	NA	TRBV7-9	NA	TGTGCCAGCAGCTTAAAGGGGGGTTCTAGCCCGCGGTTCTTC	CASSLKGGSSPRFF
TRBJ2-7	few	TRBV7-6	NA	TGTGCCAGCAGCTTAAGGGGGGGACTCGGATACGAGCAGTACTTC	CASSLRGGLGYEQYF
TRBJ2-5	NA	TRBV2	NA	TGTGCCAGCAGGATGACTAGTTACAATGAGCAGTACTTC	CASRMTSYNEQYF
TRBJ1-1	NA	TRBV2	NA	TGTGCCAGCAGTGTACAAGGGGCGAACACTGAAGCTTTCTTT	CASSVQGANTEAFF
TRBJ2-3	NA	TRBV10-2	NA	TGCGCCAGCAGTGAGTACAGGGTCCCCACAGATACGCAGTATTTT	CASSEYRVPTDTQYF